These T cell receptor beta chains were read from a single sample in a study of blood T cell repertoires in COVID-19. Using immunoSEQ multiplex PCR, the repertoire was profiled, and TCRdb retains in-frame clones only, with some absent. The table shows approximately 300,000 clones, with roughly 84% occurring only once. Sequencing input: peripheral blood. These receptors originate from a person aged 70 to 80 with COVID-19, enrolled during active disease. Each CDR3 is given with its conserved first and last residue. Each record gives: D gene, V gene, clone size, J gene, CDR3 length, CDR3 DNA, CDR3 protein. D genes are given only for firm matches. Not all rows give a size; the values are once, few, many and, for expanded clones, a class.

>TRBD1|TRBV7-2|.|TRBJ2-1|12
TGTGCCAGCACCCTACAGGGGATTGAGCAGTTCTTC
CASTLQGIEQFF
>TRBD2|TRBV2|.|TRBJ2-3|14
TGTGCCAGCAGTGTCGGGACTAAGCCAGATACGCAGTATTTT
CASSVGTKPDTQYF
>.|TRBV19|.|TRBJ1-3|15
TGTGCCAGTCGGGGGACGTCCAACTCTGGAAACACCATATATTTT
CASRGTSNSGNTIYF
>TRBD2|TRBV6-2/TRBV6-3|.|TRBJ2-7|14
TGTGCCAGCATCCCAGCGGGGCGCTCCTACGAGCAGTACTTC
CASIPAGRSYEQYF
>TRBD1|TRBV7-2|.|TRBJ2-7|13
TGTGCCAGCGGTCGGGACAGAATCTACGAGCAGTACTTC
CASGRDRIYEQYF
>.|TRBV21-1|.|TRBJ2-2|16
TGTGCCAGCTTAGCAAGACAGGGGGTTCGAACCGGGGAGCTGTTTTTT
CASLARQGVRTGELFF
>.|TRBV7-2|.|TRBJ1-5|14
TGTGCCAGCAGCTTTAGACAGGGCAATCAGCCCCAGCATTTT
CASSFRQGNQPQHF
>.|TRBV21-1|.|TRBJ2-1|14
TGTGCCAGGATGGACAGGGGGTCCTACAATGAGCAGTTCTTC
CARMDRGSYNEQFF
>TRBD1|TRBV19|.|TRBJ1-2|14
TGTGCCAGTAGTTTCCTCAGGGGGAACTATGGCTACACCTTC
CASSFLRGNYGYTF
>TRBD2|TRBV7-6|.|TRBJ2-3|15
TGTGCCAGCAGCTTAGGACTAGCGGGAGGTGATACGCAGTATTTT
CASSLGLAGGDTQYF
>TRBD2|TRBV29-1|.|TRBJ2-3|13
TGCAGCGTTGTAGCGGGAGTTACAGATACGCAGTATTTT
CSVVAGVTDTQYF
>.|TRBV4-3|.|TRBJ2-2|11
TGCGCCAGCAGCTCGACCGGGGAGCTGTTTTTT
CASSSTGELFF
>.|TRBV7-9|.|TRBJ2-7|14
TGTGCCAGCAGCTCCCGCTATGGCTCCTACGAGCAGTACTTC
CASSSRYGSYEQYF
>.|TRBV4-1|.|TRBJ2-3|17
TGCGCCAGCAGCCAGGGGGGTCGCGGAGGGGGCACAGATACGCAGTATTTT
CASSQGGRGGGTDTQYF
>TRBD1|TRBV9|.|TRBJ1-4|17
TGTGCCAGCAGCGTAGGGACAGGGGCTGGAAGGGGTGAAAAACTGTTTTTT
CASSVGTGAGRGEKLFF
>TRBD1|TRBV7-9|.|TRBJ2-7|17
TGTGCCAGCAGCGTATCATCCTTGGGGACAGGCATGGGGGAGCAGTACTTC
CASSVSSLGTGMGEQYF
>.|TRBV6-6|.|TRBJ2-7|11
TGTGCCAGCAGTCGGCGTTCCGAGCAGTACTTC
CASSRRSEQYF
>.|TRBV7-9|.|TRBJ1-2|12
TGTGCCAGCAGGATAGCCGGGTCCGGCTACACCTTC
CASRIAGSGYTF
>TRBD2|TRBV3-1/TRBV3-2|.|TRBJ2-2|19
TGTGCCAGCAGCCAACTCGCCCAACTAGCGGGGGGGCCGACCGGGGAGCTGTTTTTT
CASSQLAQLAGGPTGELFF
>.|TRBV27|.|TRBJ2-2|15
TGTGCCAGCAGTTTGTGGCGGGCGAACACCGGGGAGCTGTTTTTT
CASSLWRANTGELFF
>TRBD1|TRBV18|.|TRBJ2-3|15
TGTGCCAGCTCACCTCCGGGACAGGCCCGTAATACGCAGTATTTT
CASSPPGQARNTQYF
>TRBD1|TRBV6-5|few|TRBJ1-2|15
TGTGCCAGCAGTACTAGGACAGGAAGACTCTATGGCTACACCTTC
CASSTRTGRLYGYTF
>.|TRBV4-3|.|TRBJ2-3|17
TGCGCCAGCAGCCAAGATGAGGGAGGCCGGGGCACAGATACGCAGTATTTT
CASSQDEGGRGTDTQYF
>TRBD1|TRBV24-1|.|TRBJ1-5|13
TGTGCCACTAACCAGGGACAGTATCAGCCCCAGCATTTT
CATNQGQYQPQHF
>.|TRBV5-1|once|TRBJ2-2|13
TGCGCCAGCAGCTTGACAAACACCGGGGAGCTGTTTTTT
CASSLTNTGELFF
>.|TRBV7-2|.|TRBJ2-7|16
TGTGCCAGCAGCACCGGTGGGGGGGCCTTGAGTTACGAGCAGTACTTC
CASSTGGGALSYEQYF
>.|TRBV5-4|few|TRBJ1-2|14
TGTGCCAGCAGCCCCGATGGAGGGTCCTATGGCTACACCTTC
CASSPDGGSYGYTF
>TRBD2|TRBV19|few|TRBJ2-1|19
TGTGCCAGTAGTAGTACTCCGGGACTAGCGAGAAGGGGGCGGAATGAGCAGTTCTTC
CASSSTPGLARRGRNEQFF
>.|TRBV20-1|.|TRBJ2-3|18
TGCAGTGCTAGTTTCGCTCTAGCGGGGACAGGGGGCACAGATACGCAGTATTTT
CSASFALAGTGGTDTQYF